The 23 T cell receptor beta chains presented below share a single source sample, sequenced in a study of T cells in Graves' hyperthyroidism and ophthalmopathy. TCR beta CDR3 regions were amplified from RNA. Carried out on the TCR CDR3, a first-round RT-PCR used the HTBI primer set. MiXCR, applied by TCRdb to the multiplex PCR reads, yields one record per CDR3 protein. This repertoire shows some 360,000 distinct CDR3 sequences, approximately 18% found once; its top ten account for 15%. Sequenced: blood. All receptors derive from a woman aged 40 to 55 with Graves' ophthalmopathy.

In this sample, this clonotype turned up many times. This chain connects TRBV19 to TRBJ1-1; D call uncertain. The CDR3 contains 14 residues. The V and J ends lost 5 bases and 1 base respectively, with 11 bases between them. Germline V gene data show CDR1 as LNHDA and CDR2 as SQIVND (reference sequence). CDR3 bases: TGTGCCAGTAGTCCGGGTGATAAGAACACTGAAGCTTTCTTT. This codes for CASSPGDKNTEAFF.

This clonotype was counted ten times or more. The chain employs TRBV7-8 and TRBJ2-7; unclear D gene. The CDR3 sequence is 16 residues long. The germline V gene encodes CDR1 SGHVS and CDR2 FQNEAQ. Trimming removed 5 bases from V and 3 bases from J, with 20 bases in between. CDR3 loop: CASSGVDLGRFYEQYF. The CDR3, as DNA: TGTGCCAGCAGCGGGGTCGACCTGGGTCGTTTCTACGAGCAGTACTTC.

The sample holds many counts of this clonotype. A much larger clonotype is one base distant, so this may be a read error. The chain combines TRBV24-1 with TRBJ2-5, with unresolved D. This CDR3 spans 13 amino acids. V lost 0 bases and J lost 2, with 3 bases in between. The V gene's germline CDR1 is KGHDR and CDR2 SFDVKD. CDR3 amino acids: CATSDLRQETQYF. In nucleotides, the CDR3 is TGTGCCACCAGTGATTTGAGGCAAGAGACCCAGTACTTC.

This clonotype was picked up many times. The rearrangement joins TRBV30 to TRBJ2-7; unclear D gene. V gave up 2 bases and J gave up 4 bases, with 6 bases separating them. Germline CDR1 and CDR2: GTSNPN and SVGIG (reference sequence). This CDR3 has 11 residues. In DNA form, the CDR3 reads TGTGCCTGGAGTAGCAGTTACGAGCAGTACTTC. It yields the protein CAWSSSYEQYF.

This clonotype has at least ten counts. The V call is TRBV12-3 or TRBV12-4, the J call TRBJ2-5, with D unresolved. The V gene lost 1 base and the J gene lost 1 base, with 4 bases spanning the gap. The CDR3 contains 13 residues. The CDR3, as DNA: TGTGCCAGCAGTTTAGGAGTCCAAGAGACCCAGTACTTC. It is translated as CASSLGVQETQYF.

The chain links TRBV10-3 to TRBJ1-1; no clear D. V was shortened by 8 bases and J by 5 bases, with 15 bases between the two germline ends. Germline assignment: CDR1 ENHRY and CDR2 SYGVKD. The CDR3 extends over 13 amino acids. The CDR3 is CAIRTEPETEAFF. CDR3 DNA: TGTGCCATCCGTACGGAGCCGGAGACTGAAGCTTTCTTT.

This clonotype appeared a few times. The V and J genes are TRBV5-1 and TRBJ2-2, with D maybe TRBD2 (6 bases). The CDR3 totals 16 residues. V dropped 0 bases and J dropped 5 bases, with 14 bases sitting between them. The V gene's germline CDR1 is SGHRS and CDR2 YFSETQ. The CDR3 sequence: CASSLAPSERTGELFF. In nucleotides, the CDR3 is TGCGCCAGCAGCTTGGCCCCTAGCGAGAGAACCGGGGAGCTGTTTTTT.

This clonotype was recorded at least ten times. The J gene is TRBJ1-5, the V gene TRBV28; 9 bases align to TRBD1. The V segment lost 8 bases and the J segment 1 base; nucleotides outside the gene matches: 12. Germline V CDR1 and CDR2: MDHEN, SYDVKM. CDR3 size: 17 residues. CDR3 loop: CASRARGDRGSNQPQHF. CDR3 DNA: TGTGCCAGCCGCGCGAGGGGAGACAGGGGGAGCAATCAGCCCCAGCATTTT.

This clonotype was seen ten or more times. V usage is TRBV6-1 and J usage is TRBJ2-7; 10 nucleotides match TRBD2. Germline lookup yields CDR1 MNHNS and CDR2 SASEGT. V gave up 3 bases and J gave up 0 bases; unmatched junction bases: 14. The CDR3 length is 19 residues. The CDR3 region has the DNA TGTGCCAGCAGTGATCCCTTGGTAGCGGGAGGACGGTTCTCCTACGAGCAGTACTTC. Its translation is CASSDPLVAGGRFSYEQYF.

This clonotype was detected many times. The V gene is TRBV11-2, the J gene TRBJ2-2; the D gene is possibly TRBD1 (6 bases). With 6 bases removed from V and 4 bases from J, the gap between germline ends came to 12 bases. CDR3 length equals 14 residues. CDR1 and CDR2 from the germline V gene are SGHAT and FQNNGV. The CDR3 region is CASRRGHSTGELFF. DNA of the CDR3: TGTGCCAGCAGACGGGGACATTCCACCGGGGAGCTGTTTTTT.

The table lists this clonotype with many counts. J is TRBJ1-5 and V is TRBV11-1; possibly TRBD1 for D (6 bases). Germline V gene data show CDR1 as SGHAT and CDR2 as FQDESV (reference sequence). Trimming stripped 3 bases from V and 7 bases from J, with 19 bases between. The CDR3 loop spans 16 amino acids. CDR3 sequence (DNA): TGTGCCAGCAGCTTGATGGGAGGGGGTTCGGGGCAGCCCCAGCATTTT. The encoded protein is CASSLMGGGSGQPQHF.

This clonotype was counted ten times or more. The chain combines TRBV7-3 with TRBJ2-2, with 10 nucleotides matching TRBD1. The germline V gene has CDR1 SGHTA and CDR2 FQGTGA. The CDR3 totals 16 residues. Trimming cost V 4 bases and J 6 bases; bases outside gene matches: 8. The CDR3 here is CASSSKTGGPAGELFF. CDR3 bases: TGTGCCAGCAGCTCGAAGACAGGGGGCCCCGCCGGGGAGCTGTTTTTT.

This clonotype was seen repeatedly, ten times or more. This sequence joins TRBV12-3 or TRBV12-4 and TRBJ2-7, with 7 bases identical to TRBD2. The CDR3 extends over 14 amino acids. After removal of 4 bases from V and 2 bases from J, the junction contained 5 bases not matched to a gene. The CDR3 bases are TGTGCCAGCAGTTGGGTTGCGGGAGCCTACGAGCAGTACTTC. This encodes CASSWVAGAYEQYF.

The sample holds many counts of this clonotype. The gene calls are TRBV12-5 and TRBJ2-5, with 7 positions matching TRBD2. Germline CDR1 reads LGHNT; CDR2 reads FRNRAP. V shed 1 base, J shed 7 bases, and the junction held 9 bases outside the gene matches. The length of the CDR3 is 15 residues. CDR3 DNA sequence: TGTGCTAGTGGTTTGGGCGGGACTACACCGACGACCCAGTACTTC. Protein sequence: CASGLGGTTPTTQYF.

This clonotype was seen repeatedly, ten times or more. The chain couples TRBV19 to TRBJ2-7; the match to TRBD1 covers 9 bases. The CDR3 is made up of 17 amino acids. Germline CDR1 LNHDA, CDR2 SQIVND (reference sequence). V lost 3 bases and J lost 4; bases outside the gene matches: 13. This chain's CDR3 is CASSIWADGTGIYEQYF. CDR3 DNA sequence: TGTGCCAGTAGTATTTGGGCTGACGGGACAGGGATTTACGAGCAGTACTTC.

This clonotype was recorded many times. This sequence joins TRBV28 and TRBJ2-7; D not certain. CDR3 size: 13 residues. Trimming cost V 5 bases and J 6 bases, with 14 bases left between them. CDR1 is MDHEN, CDR2 SYDVKM, per germline. The CDR3 nucleotides are TGTGCCAGCAGTCCCACCCGAGACCTCGAGCAGTACTTC. This translates into CASSPTRDLEQYF.

The rearrangement joins TRBV15 to TRBJ2-4; 10 bases line up with TRBD2. Per the germline V gene, CDR1 is LNHNV and CDR2 is YYDKDF (reference sequence). V was clipped by 4 bases and J by 4 bases; unmatched bases: 4. The CDR3 has 15 residues. CDR3 DNA sequence: TGTGCCACCAGCATTTCAGCGGGAGGGAAAAACATTCAGTACTTC. The encoded protein is CATSISAGGKNIQYF.

This clonotype was seen many times. The CDR3 does not close with the conserved phenylalanine or tryptophan, likely indicating a read error. It is unclear where the CDR3 begins or ends on the DNA, so no DNA is shown, and the CDR3 is as TCRdb lists it. The chain employs TRBV27 and TRBJ2-7; TRBD2 is taken as the D call from the table, unchecked against the DNA. Ends included, the CDR3 has 12 residues. Looked up from germline, CDR1 is MNHEY and CDR2 is SMNVEV (reference sequence). Here the CDR3 reads CASSRSGTGGPS.

This clonotype was detected many times. The J gene is TRBJ2-5, the V gene TRBV27; D perhaps matches TRBD1 (5 bases). The V end was cut by 5 bases, the J end by 8 bases, with 15 bases between. The germline V gene has CDR1 MNHEY and CDR2 SMNVEV (reference sequence). This CDR3 is built from 13 residues. The CDR3 is CASSGASWNTQYF. The CDR3 DNA sequence: TGTGCCAGCAGTGGGGCCTCCTGGAATACCCAGTACTTC.

This clonotype was detected ten times or more. V usage is TRBV20-1 and J usage is TRBJ1-1, with D possibly TRBD1 on 5 matching bases. V shed 2 bases and J shed 8 bases, with 21 bases lying between them. The CDR3 totals 15 residues. CDR1 is DFQATT, CDR2 SNEGSKA, per germline (reference sequence). The CDR3 bases are TGCAGTGCTAGAAGGGCTACGGTAGGGCAGGGAGAAGCTTTCTTT. Amino acid sequence: CSARRATVGQGEAFF.

In this sample, this clonotype turned up many times. The V gene is TRBV2, the J gene TRBJ2-2; tentatively, D is TRBD1 (5 bases). Germline V gene data show CDR1 as SNHLY and CDR2 as FYNNEI. Between the trimmed V and J ends, which lost 9 bases and 6 bases, there was a span of 17 bases. This CDR3 has 14 residues. The DNA of the CDR3 is TGTGCCAGTATCCAGCAGGGTTACTCCGGGGAGCTGTTTTTT. Residues: CASIQQGYSGELFF.

In this sample, this clonotype turned up many times. The V call is TRBV28, the J call TRBJ1-2, with D perhaps TRBD1 (6 bases). CDR3 length: 11 residues. Germline CDR1 and CDR2: MDHEN and SYDVKM. The V end lost 6 bases, the J end lost 7 bases, and 9 bases lay between the germline ends. CDR3 DNA sequence: TGTGCCAGCAGCACCAGGGGTGGCTACACCTTC. Translated: CASSTRGGYTF.

This chain links TRBV6-2 or TRBV6-3 with TRBJ1-5, with no clear D. Trimming took off 2 bases at V and 6 bases at J, with 26 bases between the two ends. Per the germline V gene, CDR1 is MNHEY and CDR2 is SVGEGT. CDR3 length: 19 residues. DNA for the CDR3: TGTGCCAGCAGTTACAGGACCGCCGACGTGGTTTCTGTCGGTCAGCCCCAGCATTTT. Protein sequence: CASSYRTADVVSVGQPQHF.